This T cell receptor beta chain was identified during a study of identical twins. Regarding the study as a whole: The study found weaker excess twin sharing in beta out-of-frame sequences.

Comments on this clonotype: Its antigen is unknown. It may be a read error: a sequence one base away is much more abundant.

The CDR3 runs 13 residues. V lost 5 bases and J lost 2; bases outside the gene matches: 3. Germline values: CDR1 MGHDK, CDR2 SYGVNS. Template switching supplied a universal primer site; unique molecular identifiers were carried on the cDNA. TCRdb reprocessed the 5' RACE reads with MiXCR, giving one entry per CDR3 protein. Of 500,000 to 600,000 distinct CDR3 sequences listed, roughly a fifth were seen once; the top ten hold 0.91%. Separately, the same data were catalogued under a study of T cells expressing NK-cell markers.

The sequenced sample was CD4+ T cells sorted from blood. The receptor was isolated from a woman aged 18-35 years in good health. The chain joins TRBV25-1 to TRBJ2-7; 7 bases line up with TRBD2. The CDR3, as DNA: TGTGCCAGCAGTTTCCGGGGGGCCTACGAGCAGTACTTC. Translating it yields CASSFRGAYEQYF.